The 2 T cell receptor beta chains below come from one sample, sequenced in a study of a mutant IDH1 vaccine in newly diagnosed glioma. Sequenced by immunoSEQ multiplex PCR; TCRdb stores in-frame clones only, minus some. Among 50,000 to 65,000 clones listed, approximately 80% were seen once. Time point meaning: baseline, week 1 (first vaccination visit). The treatment was: pre-vaccination baseline after standard-of-care therapy. Sequencing used PBMCs, obtained from a glioma patient treated with radiotherapy, temozolomide or both. These receptors originate from a man younger than 35 with glioma.

The chain combines TRBV4-1 with TRBJ2-2; 7 nucleotides agree with TRBD1. The V segment lost 4 bases and the J segment 7 bases; nucleotides outside the gene matches: 9. The CDR3 covers 15 residues. From germline, CDR1 is MGHRA and CDR2 YSYEKL. CDR3 region: CASSLWDAGGGELFF. DNA of the CDR3: TGCGCCAGCAGCCTTTGGGACGCAGGGGGCGGGGAGCTGTTTTTT.

The V gene is TRBV18, the J gene TRBJ1-5; a weak D match, TRBD1 (5 bases). Germline V gene data show CDR1 as KGHSH and CDR2 as LQKENI. V gave up 5 bases and J gave up 4 bases, with 9 bases separating them. The CDR3 is 13 residues long. CDR3 DNA: TGTGCCAGCTCAACGACAGATAATCAGCCCCAGCATTTT. It specifies CASSTTDNQPQHF.